This T cell receptor (beta chain) derives from a study of human T cells and chemical hapten exposure. General observations from the study: It should be noted that donors had alopecia, so their immune response may differ from healthy people's.

This clonotype was found a few times. Its antigen is currently unknown. Specified time point: patch test 1, 2 weeks after DPC sensitization. The treatment was: therapeutic diphenylcyclopropenone sensitization with weekly scalp DPC. The germline gives CDR1 SGHAT, CDR2 FQNNGV. Between the trimmed V and J ends, which lost 2 bases and 0 bases, there was a span of 11 bases. The length of the CDR3 is 16 residues. It was the library that attached unique molecular identifiers to individual cDNA molecules. MiXCR was run by TCRdb on the RACE reads, yielding one entry per CDR3 protein. Among 120,000 or so distinct CDR3 sequences listed, around 13% were seen once.

The sequencing here drew on whole blood, taken in connection with sensitization to the hapten diphenylcyclopropenone (DPC). This receptor was taken from a man younger than 35 with alopecia areata. Some clones in this sample may be carry-over from other donors' samples. This chain joins TRBV11-2 and TRBJ2-1; tentative D call: TRBD2 (6 bases). CDR3 in amino acids: CASSLRLGGSYNEQFF. DNA of the CDR3: TGTGCCAGCAGCTTACGTCTCGGGGGCTCCTACAATGAGCAGTTCTTC.